The rows below give T cell receptor beta chains drawn from one sample of a study of blood T cell repertoires in COVID-19. TCRdb keeps only in-frame clones here, not all; method: immunoSEQ multiplex PCR. The data contain 440,000 or so clones, roughly 90% of them singletons. The sequenced sample consisted of peripheral blood. These receptors originate from a woman between 35 and 50 years old with COVID-19, enrolled during active disease. Each CDR3 is given with its conserved first and last residue. The D gene is left open where the match is weak. Size is stated for part of the rows, as once, few or many counts, or as a class when the clone is expanded.

>NA|NA|TRBV7-2|TRBJ1-6
TGTGCCAGCAGCTTCCCCGGGGGAGACTCCTATAATTCACCCCTCCACTTT
CASSFPGGDSYNSPLHF
>once|TRBD1|TRBV28|TRBJ2-1
TGTGCCAGCAGTTTTAACCGACAGGGGTGGAGTGAGCAGTTCTTC
CASSFNRQGWSEQFF
>once|NA|TRBV30|TRBJ2-3
TGTGCCTGGAGTGTAATGGCTGGAGTCACAGATACGCAGTATTTT
CAWSVMAGVTDTQYF
>NA|TRBD1|TRBV11-2|TRBJ1-4
TGTGCCAGCAGCTTGGGGACAGGGGTTAGGCTCAATGAAAAACTGTTTTTT
CASSLGTGVRLNEKLFF
>NA|TRBD2|TRBV9|TRBJ2-5
TGTGCCAGCAGCATAAGCGGGGGGGAAGAGACCCAGTACTTC
CASSISGGEETQYF
>few|TRBD2|TRBV25-1|TRBJ2-1
TGTGCCAGCAGTGAACGGGGAGGGGAAGTCAATGAGCAGTTCTTC
CASSERGGEVNEQFF
>NA|NA|TRBV28|TRBJ2-5
TGTGCCAGCCTTATGGCCCGGGAAGGAGAGACCCAGTACTTC
CASLMAREGETQYF
>NA|NA|TRBV7-6|TRBJ1-3
TGTGCCAGCACCAACCCCTTTCAGGGCTCTTCTGGAAACACCATATATTTT
CASTNPFQGSSGNTIYF
>NA|NA|TRBV27|TRBJ2-7
TGTGCCAGCAGTTTAAGGGGCCGCGAGCAGTACTTC
CASSLRGREQYF
>NA|NA|TRBV9|TRBJ1-1
TGTGCCAGCAGCGTAAACCCAGGGGCCGACACTGAAGCTTTCTTT
CASSVNPGADTEAFF
>few|NA|TRBV29-1|TRBJ1-1
TGCAGCGTTGAAGTCGGTATCTTCGACACTGAAGCTTTCTTT
CSVEVGIFDTEAFF
>NA|NA|TRBV5-1|TRBJ1-2
TGCGCCAGCAGCTTGGGTGGGGGCCAGATTGGCTACACCTTC
CASSLGGGQIGYTF
>once|NA|TRBV6-2/TRBV6-3|TRBJ1-1
TGTGCCAGCCGCCGAGCAACTGAAGCTTTCTTT
CASRRATEAFF
>NA|NA|TRBV19|TRBJ1-2
TGTGCCAGTAGTAGGGCCGGGGGATCAAACTATGGCTACACCTTC
CASSRAGGSNYGYTF
>once|NA|TRBV5-5|TRBJ2-3
TGTGCCAGCAGCCCCGGGGGGCCGGATACGCAGTATTTT
CASSPGGPDTQYF
>NA|NA|TRBV2|TRBJ1-1
TGTGCCAGCAGCGTGACAGTCACTGAAGCTTTCTTT
CASSVTVTEAFF
>NA|NA|TRBV7-2|TRBJ2-3
TGTGCCAGCAGCGTACATTCCAGCACAGATACGCAGTATTTT
CASSVHSSTDTQYF
>NA|NA|TRBV7-2|TRBJ2-7
TGTGCCAGCGCGATAGGGGCGTACGAGCAGTACTTC
CASAIGAYEQYF